This TCR beta chain was identified during a study of a mutant IDH1 vaccine in newly diagnosed glioma. Germline assignment: CDR1 DFQATT and CDR2 SNEGSKA (reference sequence). The CDR3 sequence is 10 residues long. V lost 4 bases and J lost 10; bases outside the gene matches: 0. Specified time point: week 5, during vaccination. One vaccine dose held 300 ug of mutant IDH1 20-mer peptide and came with topical imiquimod. About this clone: What it binds is unknown.

The method was immunoSEQ multiplex PCR; TCRdb's version includes in-frame clones alone and lacks a portion of them. The sample holds roughly 34,000 clones, 56% seen once. This receptor was taken from a woman under 30 with glioma. The input for sequencing was PBMCs, taken from a glioma patient whose treatment included an IDH1 peptide vaccine. The V and J genes are TRBV20-1 and TRBJ2-1; 8 bases align to TRBD2. The CDR3 DNA follows: TGCAGTGCTAAGCGGGAGGAGCAGTTCTTC. As protein: CSAKREEQFF.